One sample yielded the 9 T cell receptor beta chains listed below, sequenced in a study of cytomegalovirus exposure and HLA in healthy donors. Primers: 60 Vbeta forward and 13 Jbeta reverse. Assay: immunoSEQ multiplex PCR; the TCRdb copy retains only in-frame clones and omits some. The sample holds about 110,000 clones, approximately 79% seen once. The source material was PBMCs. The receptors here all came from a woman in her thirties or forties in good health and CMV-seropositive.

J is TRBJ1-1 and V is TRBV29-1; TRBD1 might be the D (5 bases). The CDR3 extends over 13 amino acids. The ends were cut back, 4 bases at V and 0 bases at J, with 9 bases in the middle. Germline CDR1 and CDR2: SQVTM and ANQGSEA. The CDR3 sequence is CSVVGHLNTEAFF. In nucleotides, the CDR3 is TGCAGCGTTGTTGGACACTTGAACACTGAAGCTTTCTTT.

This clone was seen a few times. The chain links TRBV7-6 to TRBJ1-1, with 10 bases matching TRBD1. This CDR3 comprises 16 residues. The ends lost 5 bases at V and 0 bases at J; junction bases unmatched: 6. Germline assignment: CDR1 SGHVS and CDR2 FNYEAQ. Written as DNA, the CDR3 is TGTGCCAGCAGCCCCGGGACAGGGGTCTTGAACACTGAAGCTTTCTTT. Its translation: CASSPGTGVLNTEAFF.

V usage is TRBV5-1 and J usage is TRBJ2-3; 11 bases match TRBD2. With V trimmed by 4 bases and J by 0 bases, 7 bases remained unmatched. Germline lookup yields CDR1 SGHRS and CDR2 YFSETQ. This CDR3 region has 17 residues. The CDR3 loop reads CASSPGGTSGSTDTQYF. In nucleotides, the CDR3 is TGCGCCAGCAGCCCGGGAGGGACTAGCGGTAGCACAGATACGCAGTATTTT.

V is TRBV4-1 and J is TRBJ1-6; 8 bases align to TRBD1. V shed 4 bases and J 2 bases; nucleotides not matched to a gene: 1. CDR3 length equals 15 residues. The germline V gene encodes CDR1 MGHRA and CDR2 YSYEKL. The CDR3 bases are TGCGCCAGCAGCCCGGACAGGGCCTATAATTCACCCCTCCACTTT. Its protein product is CASSPDRAYNSPLHF.

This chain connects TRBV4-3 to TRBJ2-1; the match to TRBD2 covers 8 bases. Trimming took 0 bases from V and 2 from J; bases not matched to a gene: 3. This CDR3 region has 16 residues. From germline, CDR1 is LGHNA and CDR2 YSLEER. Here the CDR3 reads CASSQDRRGAYNEQFF. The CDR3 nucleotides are TGCGCCAGCAGCCAAGATAGGCGGGGGGCCTACAATGAGCAGTTCTTC.

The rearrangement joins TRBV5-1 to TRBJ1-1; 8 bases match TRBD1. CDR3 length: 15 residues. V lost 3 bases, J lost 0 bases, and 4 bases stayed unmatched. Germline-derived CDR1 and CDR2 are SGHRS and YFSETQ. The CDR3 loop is CASSWGQVMNTEAFF. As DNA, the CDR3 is TGCGCCAGCAGCTGGGGACAGGTAATGAACACTGAAGCTTTCTTT.

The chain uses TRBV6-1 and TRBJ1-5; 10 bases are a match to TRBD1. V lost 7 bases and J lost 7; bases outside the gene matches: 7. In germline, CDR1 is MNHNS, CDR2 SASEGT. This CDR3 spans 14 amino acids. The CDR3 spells CASIRTGGRQPQHF. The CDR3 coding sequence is TGTGCCAGCATCAGGACAGGGGGACGGCAGCCCCAGCATTTT.

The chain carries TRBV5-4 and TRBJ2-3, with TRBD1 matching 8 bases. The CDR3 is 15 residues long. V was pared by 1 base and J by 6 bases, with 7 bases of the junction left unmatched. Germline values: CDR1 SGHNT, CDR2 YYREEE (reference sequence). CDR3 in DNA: TGTGCCAGCAGCTTGTCTCAGGGGGCGGGGGATACGCAGTATTTT. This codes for CASSLSQGAGDTQYF.

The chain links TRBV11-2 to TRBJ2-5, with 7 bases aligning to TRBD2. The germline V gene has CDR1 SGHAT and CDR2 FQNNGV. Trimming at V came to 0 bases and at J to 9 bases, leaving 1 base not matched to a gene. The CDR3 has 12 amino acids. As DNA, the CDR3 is TGTGCCAGCAGCTTAGATGGGGGGGCCCAGTACTTC. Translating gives CASSLDGGAQYF.